The 9 T cell receptor beta chains below come from one sample, sequenced in a study of blood T cells in healthy people across ages (dated by TCRdb to between 2014 and 2017). Library construction relied on 5' RACE. This sample was sequenced with an Illumina HiSeq 2500. A second roughly 6 to 12 cycle PCR used a sample-barcoded 5' primer and a J-beta primer mix. TCRdb reran the public reads through fastp at Q25 and MiXCR, keeping productive beta chains. Each CDR3 protein appears once, grouped with its most common genes and DNA. Counted in this sample were 450,000 to 700,000 distinct CDR3 sequences; approximately 25% of them appeared once. Approximately 18% of the sample is taken by the ten largest. Sequences were obtained from blood. These receptor sequences come from a woman in her 70s in good health.

The V and J genes are TRBV7-9 and TRBJ1-5; D might be TRBD1 (5 bases). In germline, CDR1 is SEHNR, CDR2 FQNEAQ (reference sequence). V lost 4 bases to trimming and J lost 8 bases, with 12 bases between them. This CDR3 is built from 13 residues. The DNA of the CDR3 is TGTGCCAGCAGCTCAGACGGGGCCAAGCCCCAGCATTTT. Translated, it gives CASSSDGAKPQHF.

This chain joins TRBV9 and TRBJ2-5; the match to TRBD2 covers 7 bases. Gene TRBJ2-1 matches the end of the DNA better, so the J call may be wrong. From germline, CDR1 is SGDLS and CDR2 YYNGEE. CDR3 length equals 15 residues. The chain's CDR3 is CASSVGGTTNNEQFF. The CDR3, as DNA: TGTGCCAGCAGCGTAGGGGGGACTACCAACAATGAGCAGTTCTTC.

V usage is TRBV4-2 and J usage is TRBJ1-6, with D possibly being TRBD1 (6 bases). Germline CDR1 LGHNA, CDR2 YNFKEQ. V lost 4 bases and J 5 bases, leaving 21 bases between the germline ends. The CDR3 is 18 residues long. CDR3 residues: CASSRQKVEGGNNSPLHF. The CDR3 DNA is TGTGCCAGCAGCCGCCAAAAGGTCGAAGGGGGGAATAATTCACCCCTCCACTTT.

This clonotype was counted a few times. V is TRBV6-6 and J is TRBJ2-1; D is uncertain. This CDR3 has 15 residues. V lost 0 bases, J lost 9 bases, and 15 bases lay in between. Germline values: CDR1 MNHNY, CDR2 SVGAGI (reference sequence). The CDR3 protein is CASSYSFKGNGEQFF. CDR3 nucleotides: TGTGCCAGCAGTTACTCGTTCAAGGGCAATGGTGAGCAGTTCTTC.

The table lists this clonotype with a few counts. J is TRBJ2-3 and V is TRBV7-2; weak D call: TRBD2 (6 bases). Germline V CDR1 and CDR2: SGHTA, FQGNSA. The CDR3 has 14 residues. V was shortened by 8 bases and J by 1 base, with 13 bases between the two germline ends. The CDR3 sequence: CASSAWGGTDTQYF. CDR3 in DNA: TGTGCCAGCTCAGCTTGGGGGGGCACAGATACGCAGTATTTT.

This clonotype was seen repeatedly, ten times or more. This chain uses TRBV21-1 with TRBJ1-3. TRBV21-1 is deemed a pseudogene. This CDR3 is built from 13 residues. The CDR3 loop reads CASSKEDLDTIYF. CDR3 in DNA: TGTGCCAGCAGCAAGGAAGACTTGGACACCATATATTTT.

This clonotype has a handful of counts. The chain joins TRBV7-2 to TRBJ1-5; D may be TRBD1 (6 bases). The CDR3 totals 14 residues. V shed 5 bases and J shed 4 bases, with 12 bases lying between them. Germline values: CDR1 SGHTA, CDR2 FQGNSA. The CDR3 DNA reads TGTGCCAGCAGCGCCCACAGGGCGAATCAGCCCCAGCATTTT. It yields the protein CASSAHRANQPQHF.

Only a few counts were recorded for this clonotype. The V and J genes are TRBV7-3 and TRBJ1-2, with 9 nucleotides matching TRBD1. Trimming took 4 bases from V and 7 from J; bases not matched to a gene: 10. This CDR3 contains 15 residues. Germline V gives CDR1 SGHTA, CDR2 FQGTGA. For the CDR3, the DNA is TGTGCCAGCAGCTCGGACAGGGGAACGGGAAGTGGCTACACCTTC. Residues: CASSSDRGTGSGYTF.

This clonotype was seen a single time. The chain uses TRBV9 and TRBJ2-3; 11 nucleotides line up with TRBD2. J was trimmed by 0 bases and V by 2 bases; bases with no gene match: 2. This CDR3 comprises 16 residues. Looked up from germline, CDR1 is SGDLS and CDR2 is YYNGEE. CDR3 loop: CASSVSGGASTDTQYF. The CDR3 DNA follows: TGTGCCAGCAGCGTTAGCGGGGGGGCTAGCACAGATACGCAGTATTTT.